A selection of T cell receptor beta chains follows, all from one sample in a study of T cells after yellow fever vaccination. In TCRdb, the 5' RACE reads were re-called with MiXCR into one record per CDR3 protein. The repertoire consists of 250,000 or so distinct CDR3 sequences, with roughly 4% occurring once and the leading ten covering around a fifth. This specimen was PBMCs, taken 15 days after the yellow fever booster vaccination. Every receptor here comes from a man between 18 and 29 years old who received the YFV17D yellow fever vaccine. CDR3s include the opening cysteine and the closing phenylalanine or tryptophan. The D gene is left open where the match is weak. Some rows have no size entry. The others give once, few or many, or a class for an expanded clone.

D,V,length,J,size,CDR3,DNA
-,TRBV11-2,16,TRBJ2-4,many,CASSPLRRLAKNIQYF,TGTGCCAGCAGCCCCCTCCGGCGGCTAGCCAAAAACATTCAGTACTTC
-,TRBV4-2,13,TRBJ1-1,many,CASSQEGYTEAFF,TGTGCCAGCAGCCAAGAGGGATACACTGAAGCTTTCTTT
-,TRBV4-1,14,TRBJ1-1,many,CASSRNLGNTEAFF,TGCGCCAGCAGCCGTAACTTGGGGAACACTGAAGCTTTCTTT
-,TRBV29-1,14,TRBJ1-1,many,CSVTGDILNTEAFF,TGCAGCGTGACCGGGGACATCTTGAACACTGAAGCTTTCTTT
TRBD1,TRBV5-1,14,TRBJ2-3,many,CASSRLHDREAQYF,TGCGCCAGCAGCCGTCTTCATGACAGGGAAGCGCAGTATTTT
-,TRBV27,11,TRBJ2-5,many,CASSRQTTQYF,TGTGCCAGCAGCAGGCAGACGACCCAGTACTTC
-,TRBV20-1,13,TRBJ1-1,many,CSARTLMNTEAFF,TGCAGTGCTAGGACCTTAATGAACACTGAAGCTTTCTTT
-,TRBV12-3/TRBV12-4,14,TRBJ2-7,many,CASSLGSPAYEQYF,TGTGCCAGCAGTTTGGGGAGCCCGGCCTACGAGCAGTACTTC
TRBD1,TRBV4-3,17,TRBJ2-2,few,CASSQGRPGGNTGELFF,TGCGCCAGCAGCCAAGGGAGGCCAGGGGGGAACACCGGGGAGCTGTTTTTT
-,TRBV10-3,11,TRBJ2-7,many,CAISESTEQYF,TGTGCCATCAGTGAGTCGACGGAGCAGTACTTC
-,TRBV7-9,13,TRBJ1-2,many,CASSLTGEDGYTF,TGTGCCAGCAGCTTAACCGGGGAAGATGGCTACACCTTC
-,TRBV12-3/TRBV12-4,15,TRBJ2-7,many,CASSLRGATQGEQYF,TGTGCCAGCAGTTTACGGGGGGCGACTCAGGGCGAGCAGTACTTC
-,TRBV5-5,14,TRBJ1-6,many,CASSLYRANSPLHF,TGTGCCAGCAGCTTGTACAGGGCCAATTCACCCCTCCACTTT
TRBD1,TRBV5-1,14,TRBJ2-3,many,CASSGGQAPDTQYF,TGCGCCAGCAGCGGGGGACAGGCCCCAGATACGCAGTATTTT
TRBD2,TRBV7-3,20,TRBJ2-3,many,CASSLTRPGTSGGSTDTQYF,TGTGCCAGCAGCTTAACCCGACCCGGGACTAGCGGGGGGAGCACAGATACGCAGTATTTT
-,TRBV5-1,14,TRBJ1-3,many,CASSFAGDGNTIYF,TGCGCCAGCAGCTTTGCCGGGGACGGAAACACCATATATTTT
TRBD2,TRBV5-1,14,TRBJ2-5,many,CASSFSGTTETQYF,TGCGCCAGCAGCTTCTCCGGGACTACAGAGACCCAGTACTTC
-,TRBV20-1,12,TRBJ1-6,-,CSANRRNSPLHF,TGCAGTGCTAACAGACGTAATTCACCCCTCCACTTT
TRBD2,TRBV15,14,TRBJ2-1,many,CATSAGGAGYEQFF,TGTGCCACCAGCGCCGGGGGGGCCGGTTATGAGCAGTTCTTC
-,TRBV15,13,TRBJ2-1,many,CATRQPRVNEQFF,TGTGCCACCAGACAACCCAGAGTCAATGAGCAGTTCTTC
TRBD2,TRBV5-1,15,TRBJ2-5,many,CASSLEGLAEETQYF,TGCGCCAGCAGCTTGGAGGGTCTAGCGGAAGAGACCCAGTACTTC
-,TRBV6-5,12,TRBJ2-3,-,CASRKAGDTQYF,TGTGCCAGCCGAAAGGCCGGAGATACGCAGTATTTT
TRBD1,TRBV7-2,15,TRBJ1-2,many,CASSPGTAIFYGYTF,TGTGCCAGCAGCCCCGGGACAGCGATATTCTATGGCTACACCTTC
-,TRBV2,13,TRBJ1-2,many,CASSEGSGYGYTF,TGTGCCAGCAGTGAAGGCAGTGGCTATGGCTACACCTTC
TRBD2,TRBV20-1,14,TRBJ2-5,many,CSAHGGGYQETQYF,TGCAGTGCGCATGGGGGGGGATACCAAGAGACCCAGTACTTC
TRBD1,TRBV4-3,15,TRBJ1-4,many,CASSQEQGRGEKLFF,TGCGCCAGCAGCCAAGAACAGGGGCGAGGTGAAAAACTGTTTTTT
-,TRBV10-3,13,TRBJ2-5,many,CAIRDTTGETQYF,TGTGCCATCAGGGACACCACAGGGGAGACCCAGTACTTC